The 15 T cell receptor beta chains presented below share a single source sample, sequenced in a study of blood T cell repertoires in COVID-19 (dated by TCRdb to 2019 to 2021). The protocol used for the library was the immunoSEQ multiplex PCR assay. The immuneACCESS repertoire file appears here via TCRdb, limited to in-frame rearrangements. These files lack a portion of the clones; in checked studies, under half of the deficit traces to unresolved V genes, and the cause of the others is not known. The sample includes 200,000 or so clones, with about 85% observed a single time. The ten largest make up under 14% of the sample. Source material: PBMCs or T cells enriched from blood (not recorded which). These receptors originate from a man younger than 45 who had recovered from COVID-19.

The rearrangement uses TRBV11-1 and TRBJ2-1; TRBD2 agrees at 12 bases. Germline CDR1 reads SGHAT; CDR2 reads FQDESV (reference sequence). Trimming took 4 bases from V and 8 from J; bases not matched to a gene: 3. CDR3 length equals 14 residues. Here the CDR3 DNA reads TGTGCCAGCAGCTGGACTAGCGGGAAGTATGAGCAGTTCTTC. This codes for CASSWTSGKYEQFF.

The J gene is TRBJ1-3, the V gene TRBV2; D unresolved. Germline V gene data show CDR1 as SNHLY and CDR2 as FYNNEI. Trimming left V 6 bases short and J 7 bases short, with 10 bases between. The CDR3 covers 12 residues. CDR3 in DNA: TGTGCCAGCAGCCTGCTTGCGAACACCATATATTTT. Translating it yields CASSLLANTIYF.

This sequence joins TRBV7-2 and TRBJ1-4; 7 nucleotides match TRBD1. Germline V CDR1 and CDR2: SGHTA, FQGNSA. The trim removed 4 bases at V and 7 bases at J, leaving 6 bases unmatched. CDR3 length: 14 residues. The CDR3 DNA follows: TGTGCCAGCAGCTCCCAGGGGGAGGCTGAAAAACTGTTTTTT. This encodes CASSSQGEAEKLFF.

The V and J genes are TRBV7-2 and TRBJ1-5; no reliable D call. CDR1 is SGHTA and CDR2 is FQGNSA in the germline V gene. Trimming took 0 bases from V and 2 from J, leaving 8 bases between them. The CDR3 has 15 residues. The CDR3 DNA follows: TGTGCCAGCAGCTTAGCTCCGGTGCGCAATCAGCCCCAGCATTTT. Its translation: CASSLAPVRNQPQHF.

This chain joins TRBV7-2 and TRBJ2-7; TRBD2 might be the D (6 bases). Trimming left V 4 bases short and J 0 bases short, with 10 bases between. CDR3 length: 14 residues. Germline V gives CDR1 SGHTA, CDR2 FQGNSA. CDR3: CASSWDLSSYEQYF. CDR3 in DNA: TGTGCCAGCAGCTGGGACTTGAGCTCCTACGAGCAGTACTTC. Full variable domain (missing parts from reference TRBV7-2 and TRBJ2-7): GAGVSQSPSNKVTEKGKDVELRCDPISGHTALYWYRQSLGQGLEFLIYFQGNSAPDKSGLPSDRFSAERTGGSVSTLTIQRTQQEDSAVYLCASSWDLSSYEQYFGPGTRLTVT.

CDR3 amino acids: CASSTPGETQYF. The CDR3 nucleotides are TGTGCCAGCAGCACCCCCGGGGAGACCCAGTACTTC. The rearrangement links TRBV9 to TRBJ2-5; the D is unclear. This CDR3 is built from 12 residues. CDR1 and CDR2 (germline): SGDLS, YYNGEE. Deletions cut 4 bases from V and 5 bases from J, with 9 bases between.

This chain joins TRBV27 and TRBJ2-2; 7 bases match TRBD1. The germline V gene has CDR1 MNHEY and CDR2 SMNVEV (reference sequence). Losses at the gene ends were 5 bases for V and 7 bases for J; bases not matched to a gene: 10. This CDR3 region has 15 residues. CDR3 nucleotide sequence: TGTGCCAGCAGTCCTAACAGGGGCGCGGGCGGGGAGCTGTTTTTT. Encoded protein: CASSPNRGAGGELFF.

The DNA for the CDR3 is TGTGCCAGCGGCCAGCGACTAGCGGGGCTCTACAATGAGCAGTTCTTC. The encoded protein is CASGQRLAGLYNEQFF. The chain joins TRBV7-8 to TRBJ2-1; 11 nucleotides line up with TRBD2. The CDR3 covers 16 residues. Germline V lookup: CDR1 SGHVS, CDR2 FQNEAQ. Trimming at V came to 8 bases and at J to 3 bases, leaving 9 bases not matched to a gene.

The chain combines TRBV7-3 with TRBJ2-5; D is perhaps TRBD1 (5 bases). This CDR3 is built from 13 residues. CDR1 is SGHTA and CDR2 is FQGTGA in the germline V gene. Trimming took off 5 bases at V and 0 bases at J, with 7 bases between the two ends. The CDR3 region has the DNA TGTGCCAGCAGCCCAGGGTACCAAGAGACCCAGTACTTC. It is translated as CASSPGYQETQYF.

V is TRBV5-1 and J is TRBJ2-7; maybe TRBD1 (5 bases). This CDR3 has 13 amino acids. Per germline, CDR1 SGHRS and CDR2 YFSETQ. V gave up 1 base and J gave up 5 bases, with 10 bases separating them. In DNA form, the CDR3 reads TGCGCCAGCAGCTTGACAGGCGAGGACGAGCAGTACTTC. As protein: CASSLTGEDEQYF.

The chain employs TRBV9 and TRBJ2-2; 10 bases agree with TRBD1. There are 15 residues in the CDR3. After removal of 0 bases from V and 6 bases from J, the junction contained 2 bases not matched to a gene. Germline loops: CDR1 SGDLS, CDR2 YYNGEE. CDR3 sequence (DNA): TGTGCCAGCAGCGTAGGAGGACAGGGGGCCGGGGAGCTGTTTTTT. Translation: CASSVGGQGAGELFF. The variable domain in full, with the rest retrieved from reference TRBV9 and TRBJ2-2, is DSGVTQTPKHLITATGQRVTLRCSPRSGDLSVYWYQQSLDQGLQFLIQYYNGEERAKGNILERFSAQQFPDLHSELNLSSLELGDSALYFCASSVGGQGAGELFFGEGSRLTVL.

Here the CDR3 reads CASSLRPGGLETQYF. CDR3 in DNA: TGTGCCAGCAGCCTTAGGCCAGGGGGGTTGGAGACCCAGTACTTC. The chain combines TRBV27 with TRBJ2-5; D is possibly TRBD1 (7 bases). Germline V gene sequence: CDR1 MNHEY, CDR2 SMNVEV (reference sequence). The CDR3 spans 15 residues. The V end lost 6 bases, the J end lost 5 bases, and 19 bases lay between the germline ends.

The V gene is TRBV2, the J gene TRBJ2-3, with D possibly being TRBD2 (5 bases). V shed 6 bases and J shed 4 bases, with 5 bases lying between them. Germline V gene data show CDR1 as SNHLY and CDR2 as FYNNEI. This CDR3 has 11 amino acids. CDR3 residues: CASRRADTQYF. CDR3 sequence (DNA): TGTGCCAGCAGGAGGGCAGATACGCAGTATTTT.

J is TRBJ2-1 and V is TRBV2, with TRBD2 matching 9 bases. The germline V gene has CDR1 SNHLY and CDR2 FYNNEI. The CDR3 contains 16 residues. V lost 6 bases, J lost 5 bases, and 11 bases stayed unmatched. This CDR3 is CASSVRASGTHNEQFF. The CDR3 DNA reads as TGTGCCAGCAGCGTGAGGGCTAGCGGGACTCACAATGAGCAGTTCTTC. The full variable domain, rest sourced from reference TRBV2 and TRBJ2-1, is EPEVTQTPSHQVTQMGQEVILRCVPISNHLYFYWYRQILGQKVEFLVSFYNNEISEKSEIFDDQFSVERPDGSNFTLKIRSTKLEDSAMYFCASSVRASGTHNEQFFGPGTRLTVL.

The chain links TRBV28 to TRBJ1-5, with D hard to call. This CDR3 has 12 amino acids. CDR1 is MDHEN and CDR2 is SYDVKM in the germline V gene. V dropped 6 bases and J dropped 5 bases, with 8 bases sitting between them. This chain's CDR3 is CASSHQDQPQHF. CDR3 nucleotide sequence: TGTGCCAGCAGCCACCAGGATCAGCCCCAGCATTTT.